Listed below are T cell receptor beta chains from one sample, sequenced in a study of shared clonotypes between healthy human individuals. Only in-frame clones appear in the TCRdb table, and some are missing; sequencing was by immunoSEQ multiplex PCR. The sample comprises about 680,000 clones, roughly 94% of which are singletons, and about a quarter rests with the top ten. The sample consisted of naive CD8+ T cells sorted from blood. Receptors were obtained from a man aged 30-40 years in good health. Each CDR3 is given with its conserved first and last residue. A D gene is named only where the DNA matches it firmly. Some rows mark clone size as missing; the rest say once, few, many or name a class of expanded clone.

length	D	V	J	size	DNA	CDR3
15	-	TRBV5-5	TRBJ2-2	-	TGTGCCAGCAGCCCCGAGGGGTTGGACACCGGGGAGCTGTTTTTT	CASSPEGLDTGELFF
11	-	TRBV7-6	TRBJ2-7	-	TGTGCCACGTCCTCGGGGTACGAGCAGTACTTC	CATSSGYEQYF
14	-	TRBV27	TRBJ2-7	-	TGTGCCAGCAGTCCCCGGACTAACGCCTACGAGCAGTACTTC	CASSPRTNAYEQYF
12	-	TRBV29-1	TRBJ1-1	-	TGCAGCGTTGCCGACGGGAACACTGAAGCTTTCTTT	CSVADGNTEAFF
15	TRBD2	TRBV27	TRBJ2-7	-	TGTGCCAGCGTGGGACTAGCGGGAAGCTCCTACGAGCAGTACTTC	CASVGLAGSSYEQYF
16	-	TRBV27	TRBJ2-2	-	TGTGCCAGCAGTACCCCACGCAGGGTTAACACCGGGGAGCTGTTTTTT	CASSTPRRVNTGELFF
14	TRBD2	TRBV27	TRBJ2-7	-	TGTGCCAGCAGTTTGCATGGCGGGAGCATCGAGCAGTACTTC	CASSLHGGSIEQYF
15	-	TRBV4-1	TRBJ2-4	-	TGCGCCAGCAGCCACATGCTGGCGGACGGAAACATTCAGTACTTC	CASSHMLADGNIQYF
12	-	TRBV28	TRBJ1-2	-	TGTGCCAGCAGGGGGTTAGACTATGGCTACACCTTC	CASRGLDYGYTF
17	TRBD1	TRBV9	TRBJ2-2	-	TGTGCCAGCAGCGAGCCAAGACAGGGATTGAACACCGGGGAGCTGTTTTTT	CASSEPRQGLNTGELFF
14	-	TRBV4-3	TRBJ1-1	-	TGCGCCAGCAGCCAAGATCTGTTGAACACTGAAGCTTTCTTT	CASSQDLLNTEAFF
16	-	TRBV7-8	TRBJ1-5	-	TGTGCCAGCAGCCCACATGGTGTCCTTAGCAATCAGCCCCAGCATTTT	CASSPHGVLSNQPQHF
16	-	TRBV6-5	TRBJ2-1	-	TGTGCCAGCAGTTCGATGAATACGGGCCTCTACAATGAGCAGTTCTTC	CASSSMNTGLYNEQFF
16	TRBD1	TRBV11-2	TRBJ2-7	-	TGTGCCAGCAGCTCTTCCCCCGGACAGGGAGGATACGAGCAGTACTTC	CASSSSPGQGGYEQYF
13	TRBD1	TRBV10-2	TRBJ1-4	-	TGCGCCAGCAGAGCGGACAGGGTGGTTGAACTGTTTTTT	CASRADRVVELFF
16	-	TRBV7-9	TRBJ2-1	-	TGTGCCAGCAGCTTAGCTATGGGGGAGCTATACAATGAGCAGTTCTTC	CASSLAMGELYNEQFF
15	-	TRBV4-2	TRBJ2-3	-	TGTGCCAGCAGCCAATGGCACAGGAGCACAGATACGCAGTATTTT	CASSQWHRSTDTQYF
14	TRBD2	TRBV27	TRBJ2-7	-	TGTGCCAGCAGTTTAAGTGCGGGAGGCTACGAGCAGTACTTC	CASSLSAGGYEQYF
11	-	TRBV11-2	TRBJ2-3	-	TGTGCCAGCAGCGGAGGGGATACGCAGTATTTT	CASSGGDTQYF
15	-	TRBV9	TRBJ1-4	-	TGTGCCAGCAGCGTAACCGGGACCTGGGGTGAAAAACTGTTTTTT	CASSVTGTWGEKLFF
12	-	TRBV28	TRBJ2-2	-	TGTGCCAGCAGTTTATGGAGCGGGGAGCTGTTTTTT	CASSLWSGELFF
15	TRBD1	TRBV12-5	TRBJ2-1	once	TGTGCTAGTGGTTTGGCAGGGGGATCGGGCAATGAGCAGTTCTTC	CASGLAGGSGNEQFF
12	-	TRBV11-1	TRBJ1-2	-	TGTGCCAGCAGCTTAGCACCCGGGGGCTACACCTTC	CASSLAPGGYTF
12	-	TRBV6-6	TRBJ1-5	-	TGTGCCAGCAGCCCAGGTGGGCAGCCCCAGCATTTT	CASSPGGQPQHF